This entry features one TCR beta chain sequence. The CDR3 runs 15 residues. Trimming at V came to 4 bases and at J to 4 bases, leaving 4 bases not matched to a gene. Germline-derived CDR1 and CDR2 are MNHEY and SVGAGI. These data are taken from a study of blood T cell repertoires in COVID-19. Assay: immunoSEQ multiplex PCR; the TCRdb copy retains only in-frame clones and omits some. The table has under 130,000 clones, roughly nine tenths seen once; the top ten hold about 30%. Sequenced material: peripheral blood. The V gene is TRBV6-5, the J gene TRBJ2-1; 10 nucleotides line up with TRBD1. This clonotype was sampled from a woman older than 75 with acute or convalescent COVID-19. CDR3 in amino acids: CASSLTGGPYNEQFF. DNA for the CDR3: TGTGCCAGCAGTTTGACAGGGGGCCCTTACAATGAGCAGTTCTTC.